Sequencing of this TCR beta chain was carried out in a study of blood T cell dynamics during melanoma immunotherapy. Study-level information: First-line therapy was either pembrolizumab or nivolumab with ipilimumab for metastatic melanoma.

The CDR3 totals 13 residues. Germline V gene lookup returns CDR1 SGHNT and CDR2 YENEEA. V was clipped by 2 bases and J by 1 base, with 5 bases between them. Using immunoSEQ multiplex PCR, the repertoire was profiled, and TCRdb retains in-frame clones only, with some absent. The sample lists 14,000 to 15,000 clones; around 90% were seen once. Time point of the sample: week 3, after first cycle of checkpoint inhibitor. This clone appeared a few times. The clonotype comes from a human donor with melanoma. The chain couples TRBV11-3 to TRBJ1-1; D unclear. Sequenced here: blood, sampled from a patient treated with checkpoint blockade. The CDR3 is CASSLTTNTEAFF. The CDR3 DNA reads as TGTGCCAGCAGCTTAACCACGAACACTGAAGCTTTCTTT.